This T cell receptor (beta chain) came from a study of OX40 agonist ivuxolimab in advanced cancers. Study overall: Patients with hepatocellular carcinoma, melanoma, renal cell or head and neck cancer made up the dose-escalation patients.

Germline CDR1 is MDHEN and CDR2 is SYDVKM. The CDR3 extends over 13 amino acids. Trimming pared 3 bases from V and 12 bases from J, leaving 15 bases between. Clones were sequenced by immunoSEQ multiplex PCR, and TCRdb holds only the in-frame ones, with some missing. The table lists 45,000 to 50,000 clones, about 89% of them singletons. As to this clone: The target antigen is unknown.

Regarding the study as a whole: Averaged across samples, CD8+ T cells carried more expanded clones than CD4+ did.

The TCR was taken from an adult with an advanced solid tumor such as melanoma, head and neck, liver or kidney cancer. The gene calls are TRBV28 and TRBJ2-1; D perhaps matches TRBD1 (6 bases). The sequencing used CD4+ or CD8+ T cells sorted from blood, collected in a trial of the OX40 agonist ivuxolimab. The CDR3 loop reads CASSFSGHPTQFF. The CDR3 DNA follows: TGTGCCAGCAGTTTCTCGGGACACCCGACGCAGTTCTTC. Supplemented by reference TRBV28 and TRBJ2-1, the full variable domain reads DVKVTQSSRYLVKRTGEKVFLECVQDMDHENMFWYRQDPGLGLRLIYFSYDVKMKEKGDIPEGYSVSREKKERFSLILESASTNQTSMYLCASSFSGHPTQFFGPGTRLTVL.